This T cell receptor (beta chain) is drawn from a study of cytomegalovirus exposure and HLA in healthy donors. Study-wide findings and caveats: Reported findings show TCR beta sequences accurately forecast HLA-A and HLA-B alleles in most subjects. The authors later linked a missense DCLRE1C variant to TCR beta V- and J-gene trimming. Judged likely to be a sequencing artifact was a cluster of highly shared sequence variants.

Comment on this clone: Its antigen is unidentified.

Germline CDR1 is SGHTA and CDR2 is FQGNSA. CDR3 length: 16 amino acids. V gave up 2 bases and J gave up 5 bases, with 18 bases separating them. Primers: 60 Vbeta forward and 13 Jbeta reverse. Per the original methods: Some 11 million of the about 80 million unique TCR beta chains counted in a later analysis were shared. Some clones are missing from TCRdb's copy, which holds only in-frame ones; the method was immunoSEQ multiplex PCR. V, J and clone size were drawn from that table, and D and trimming were deduced from the DNA. The sample has 100,000 to 140,000 clones, around two thirds seen once. The clonotype originates from a woman between 35 and 50 years old in good health and CMV-seropositive. The chain carries TRBV7-2 and TRBJ2-5; D perhaps matches TRBD1 (7 bases). Sequencing was done on a sample of PBMCs. The CDR3 coding sequence is TGTGCCAGCAGCTTAAGGTCAGGGGGGCGCGTGGAGACCCAGTACTTC. Protein: CASSLRSGGRVETQYF.